The T cell receptor (beta chain) under discussion was sequenced for a study of blood T cell repertoires in COVID-19. The germline V gene encodes CDR1 MNHEY and CDR2 SMNVEV (reference sequence). The CDR3 has 17 amino acids. V gave up 5 bases and J gave up 2 bases; unmatched junction bases: 9. Those enrolled in Seattle joined during active infection and were followed longitudinally afterward. The assay was immunoSEQ multiplex PCR, and TCRdb's table has in-frame clones only and misses some. The sample carries roughly 78,000 clones, 65% to 85% recorded once. Sample: peripheral blood. The receptor was derived from a man in his fifties or sixties with COVID-19, enrolled during active disease. The chain links TRBV27 to TRBJ2-2; 9 bases match TRBD2. CDR3 coding DNA: TGTGCCAGCAGTCGTGAGGCTAGCGGGGCAAACACCGGGGAGCTGTTTTTT. Its translation is CASSREASGANTGELFF.